This entry describes one T cell receptor beta chain. These data come from a study of blood T cell repertoires in COVID-19. About the research overall: PBMCs, B-cell-depleted T cells, or T cells were the source of the cDNA or gDNA that made up the material.

The repertoire was sequenced with immunoSEQ multiplex PCR; TCRdb's copy has only in-frame clones and lacks some. Of 70,000 to 100,000 clones listed, roughly 80% are singletons. In germline, CDR1 is SGDLS, CDR2 YYNGEE. The CDR3 is 14 residues long. The V segment lost 0 bases and the J segment 6 bases; nucleotides outside the gene matches: 0. The TCR was taken from a woman aged 50 to 65 with acute or convalescent COVID-19. Source material: peripheral blood. The chain carries TRBV9 and TRBJ1-6; 7 nucleotides agree with TRBD1. CDR3 DNA: TGTGCCAGCAGCGTAGACAGGGGTAATTCACCCCTCCACTTT. Translating it yields CASSVDRGNSPLHF.